This T cell receptor beta chain was recorded in a study of blood T cells in healthy people across ages. Next came a second PCR, run for 7 to 11 cycles, which used a sample-barcoded 5' primer along with a J-beta primer mix. TCRdb redid the calling of the 5' RACE reads with MiXCR, one entry per CDR3 protein. The data show over 1,500,000 distinct CDR3 sequences, around 42% seen once. V gave up 6 bases and J gave up 9 bases, with 15 bases separating them. This CDR3 comprises 13 residues. Findings and limits, study-wide: Both higher diversity and more naive CD4+ cells marked long-lived donors when set against aged donors.

Turning to this clonotype: Its antigen is unknown.

This chain links TRBV12-3 or TRBV12-4 with TRBJ2-1; tentative D call: TRBD1 (6 bases). This TCR was recovered from a human donor in good health. The source material was blood. The CDR3 DNA reads TGTGCCAGCAGCCTACTGCAGGGGTCTGAGCAGTTCTTC. It encodes CASSLLQGSEQFF.